These 20 T cell receptor beta chains were all obtained from the same sample, sequenced in a study of shared clonotypes between healthy human individuals. Repertoires were generated with immunoSEQ multiplex PCR, while TCRdb's copy carries only in-frame clones and drops some. The table records 150,000 to 200,000 clones, approximately 92% of them present only once. The material sequenced was naive CD4+ T cells sorted from blood. Subset indicated: CD45RA+ positively selected. Source of these receptors: a woman aged 30 to 39 in good health.

The chain has TRBV5-4 and TRBJ2-2, with 7 bases lining up with TRBD2. In germline, CDR1 is SGHNT, CDR2 YYREEE (reference sequence). This CDR3 has 15 amino acids. J was trimmed by 2 bases and V by 4 bases; bases with no gene match: 5. CDR3 sequence: CASSHGDYNTGELFF. The CDR3 DNA sequence: TGTGCCAGCAGCCATGGGGACTATAACACCGGGGAGCTGTTTTTT.

V is TRBV15 and J is TRBJ2-5, with D perhaps matching TRBD2 (5 bases). TRBJ2-7 matches the DNA end more closely, so the J call is doubtful. CDR1 LNHNV and CDR2 YYDKDF come from the germline V gene (reference sequence). The CDR3 loop spans 14 amino acids. CDR3 amino acids: CATSRESGTYEQYF. The DNA for the CDR3 is TGTGCCACCAGCAGAGAATCCGGGACCTACGAGCAGTACTTC.

The rearrangement uses TRBV7-2 and TRBJ1-3; D is perhaps TRBD1 (5 bases). Germline-derived CDR1 and CDR2 are SGHTA and FQGNSA. The V and J ends lost 1 base and 1 base respectively, with 20 bases between them. The CDR3 spans 19 residues. CDR3: CASSLGGLSPRKSGNTIYF. CDR3 nucleotides: TGTGCCAGCAGCTTAGGGGGGTTGTCGCCCCGCAAATCTGGAAACACCATATATTTT.

This clone has just one count. The chain couples TRBV9 to TRBJ2-2; D is perhaps TRBD2 (6 bases). The CDR3 extends over 12 amino acids. V was cut by 7 bases and J by 7 bases, with 11 bases left in between. Germline CDR1 and CDR2: SGDLS and YYNGEE. CDR3: CASRRGIGELFF. The CDR3 coding sequence is TGTGCCAGCCGTCGGGGGATCGGGGAGCTGTTTTTT.

The V call is TRBV28, the J call TRBJ2-5; a possible D gene is TRBD2 (5 bases). TRBJ2-7 explains the end of the DNA better; the J call may be wrong. The CDR3 is 13 residues long. Germline V gene sequence: CDR1 MDHEN, CDR2 SYDVKM. The CDR3 DNA sequence: TGTGCCAGCACCCGTGGAGGCAGCTACGAGCAGTACTTC. Translating it yields CASTRGGSYEQYF.

CDR3 coding DNA: TGTGCCAGCAGTTACCAGTATGGGACTGAAGCTTTCTTT. It is translated as CASSYQYGTEAFF. This sequence joins TRBV27 and TRBJ1-1; no clear D. Germline V gene sequence: CDR1 MNHEY, CDR2 SMNVEV (reference sequence). Trimming shortened V by 4 bases and J by 5 bases, and 11 bases separated the two germline ends. The CDR3 spans 13 residues.

This clone has a single count. The V and J genes are TRBV28 and TRBJ2-5; 9 bases agree with TRBD1. The end of the DNA aligns better with TRBJ2-7, so the J call may be wrong. CDR1 and CDR2 from the germline V gene are MDHEN and SYDVKM. This CDR3 spans 16 amino acids. Here the CDR3 reads CASSLPGQGLIYEQYF. CDR3 coding DNA: TGTGCCAGCAGTTTACCGGGACAGGGTCTAATATACGAGCAGTACTTC.

J is TRBJ2-2 and V is TRBV27; weak D call: TRBD2 (6 bases). This CDR3 has 16 amino acids. Germline CDR1 and CDR2: MNHEY and SMNVEV (reference sequence). V lost 3 bases and J 5 bases, leaving 16 bases between the germline ends. The CDR3 DNA reads as TGTGCCAGCAGTTTGGGAGGAGCCCCGTTAACCGGGGAGCTGTTTTTT. Translated, it gives CASSLGGAPLTGELFF.

The CDR3 reads CASSQDLSSGRYEQYF. The CDR3 nucleotides are TGCGCCAGCAGCCAAGATCTTTCTAGCGGCCGCTACGAGCAGTACTTC. The chain has TRBV4-1 and TRBJ2-7; 7 bases align to TRBD2. This CDR3 spans 16 amino acids. Germline V CDR1 and CDR2: MGHRA, YSYEKL. V lost 0 bases, J lost 3 bases, and 8 bases stayed unmatched.

V is TRBV28 and J is TRBJ1-6; tentatively, D is TRBD1 (6 bases). The CDR3 is 15 residues long. Trimming stripped 1 base from V and 8 bases from J, with 12 bases between. From germline, CDR1 is MDHEN and CDR2 SYDVKM. The CDR3 loop is CASSLYGEGDSPLHF. The DNA for the CDR3 is TGTGCCAGCAGTTTATATGGGGAGGGGGATTCACCCCTCCACTTT.

The rearrangement joins TRBV18 to TRBJ1-2; TRBD1 matches at 7 bases. The CDR3 extends over 14 amino acids. Germline V gene sequence: CDR1 KGHSH, CDR2 LQKENI. J gave up 3 bases and V 6 bases, and 7 bases lay outside the gene matches. This CDR3 reads CASSEQGIDYGYTF. Here the CDR3 DNA reads TGTGCCAGCTCTGAACAGGGGATCGACTATGGCTACACCTTC.

The V call is TRBV4-1, the J call TRBJ2-1; tentatively, D is TRBD1 (5 bases). The V end was cut by 1 base, the J end by 4 bases, with 14 bases between. CDR3 length: 16 residues. CDR1 is MGHRA, CDR2 YSYEKL, per germline. This CDR3 reads CASSQVGRERYNEQFF. The DNA for the CDR3 is TGCGCCAGCAGCCAAGTGGGCAGGGAAAGGTACAATGAGCAGTTCTTC.

This clone has a single count. J is TRBJ2-7 and V is TRBV19; 12 bases map to TRBD2. The trim removed 3 bases at V and 3 bases at J, leaving 3 bases unmatched. This CDR3 region has 15 residues. Germline values: CDR1 LNHDA, CDR2 SQIVND (reference sequence). The CDR3 region is CASSMLAGGIYEQYF. The CDR3 DNA is TGTGCCAGTAGTATGCTAGCGGGAGGGATCTACGAGCAGTACTTC.

The V gene is TRBV9, the J gene TRBJ1-1, with D hard to call. V was trimmed by 0 bases and J by 5 bases, leaving 8 bases between them. CDR1 and CDR2 (germline): SGDLS, YYNGEE. The CDR3 has 13 amino acids. CDR3 sequence: CASSVGLETEAFF. DNA for the CDR3: TGTGCCAGCAGCGTAGGGTTAGAAACTGAAGCTTTCTTT.

The chain employs TRBV27 and TRBJ2-4; 9 nucleotides match TRBD2. CDR1 is MNHEY and CDR2 is SMNVEV in the germline V gene (reference sequence). This CDR3 contains 14 residues. V was clipped by 2 bases and J by 8 bases; unmatched bases: 4. CDR3 in amino acids: CASSLISGSYIQYF. The CDR3 DNA reads as TGTGCCAGCAGTTTAATTAGCGGGAGTTACATTCAGTACTTC.

The rearrangement uses TRBV5-1 and TRBJ2-7, with a tentative D call TRBD2 (5 bases). This CDR3 is built from 17 residues. Germline V lookup: CDR1 SGHRS, CDR2 YFSETQ. Deletions cut 4 bases from V and 5 bases from J, with 25 bases between. The DNA for the CDR3 is TGCGCCAGCAGCCCGCTTAGGAGGTCCGAAAATCGACACGAGCAGTACTTC. This sequence encodes CASSPLRRSENRHEQYF.

The chain combines TRBV7-6 with TRBJ2-7; TRBD2 matches 8 bases. Losses at the gene ends were 4 bases for V and 2 bases for J; bases not matched to a gene: 7. CDR1 is SGHVS, CDR2 FNYEAQ, per germline. There are 15 residues in the CDR3. The CDR3 loop is CASSSGAGATYEQYF. CDR3 DNA: TGTGCCAGCAGCTCCGGAGCGGGAGCCACCTACGAGCAGTACTTC.

V is TRBV6-4 and J is TRBJ2-5, with 13 bases matching TRBD2. The CDR3 runs 17 residues. Germline assignment: CDR1 MRHNA and CDR2 SNTAGT. V trimming: 5 bases; J trimming: 1 base; junction bases outside the gene matches: 7. CDR3 amino acids: CASSTSGRANLQETQYF. The CDR3 region has the DNA TGTGCCAGCAGTACTAGCGGGAGGGCAAATCTCCAAGAGACCCAGTACTTC.

The chain uses TRBV28 and TRBJ1-1, with no clear D. V lost 5 bases, J lost 5 bases, and 15 bases lay in between. CDR3 size: 14 residues. CDR1 MDHEN and CDR2 SYDVKM come from the germline V gene. In DNA form, the CDR3 reads TGTGCCAGCAGTGCCCCCATTGAGGGAACTGAAGCTTTCTTT. The encoded protein is CASSAPIEGTEAFF.

This clone was counted once. The genes are TRBV6-5 and TRBJ2-7; possibly TRBD2 for D (5 bases). Germline V gene data show CDR1 as MNHEY and CDR2 as SVGAGI. With 2 bases removed from V and 0 bases from J, the gap between germline ends came to 11 bases. There are 15 residues in the CDR3. The CDR3 bases are TGTGCCAGCAGTTACAGGACTTCCCTCTCCTACGAGCAGTACTTC. This gives the protein CASSYRTSLSYEQYF.